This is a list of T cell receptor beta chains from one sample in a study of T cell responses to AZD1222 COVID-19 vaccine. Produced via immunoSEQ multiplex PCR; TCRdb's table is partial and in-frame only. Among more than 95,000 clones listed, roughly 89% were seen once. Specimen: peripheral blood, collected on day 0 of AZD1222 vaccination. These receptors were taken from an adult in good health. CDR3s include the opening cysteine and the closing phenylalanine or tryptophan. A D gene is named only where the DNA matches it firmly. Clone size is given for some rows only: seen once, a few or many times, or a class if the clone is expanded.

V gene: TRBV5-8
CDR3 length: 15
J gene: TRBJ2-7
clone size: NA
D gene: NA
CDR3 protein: CASSLSGGGTYEQYF
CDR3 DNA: TGTGCCAGCAGCCTATCCGGGGGTGGTACCTACGAGCAGTACTTC

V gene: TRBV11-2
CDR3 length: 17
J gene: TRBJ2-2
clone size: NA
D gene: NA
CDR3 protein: CASSSRFGALNTGELFF
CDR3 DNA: TGTGCCAGCAGCTCCCGGTTCGGGGCCCTAAACACCGGGGAGCTGTTTTTT

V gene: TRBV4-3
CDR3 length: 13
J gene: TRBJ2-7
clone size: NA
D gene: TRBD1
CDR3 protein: CASSLQGSGKQYF
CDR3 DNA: TGCGCCAGCAGCCTACAGGGGTCCGGGAAGCAGTACTTC

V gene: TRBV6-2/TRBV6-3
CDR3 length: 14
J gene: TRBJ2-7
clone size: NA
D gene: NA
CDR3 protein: CASSTYEISYEQYF
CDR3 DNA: TGTGCCAGCAGTACCTACGAAATCTCCTACGAGCAGTACTTC

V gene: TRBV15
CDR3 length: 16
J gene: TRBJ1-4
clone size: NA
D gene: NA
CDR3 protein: CATSRDRQPGNEKLFF
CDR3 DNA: TGTGCCACCAGCAGAGATCGACAGCCAGGAAATGAAAAACTGTTTTTT

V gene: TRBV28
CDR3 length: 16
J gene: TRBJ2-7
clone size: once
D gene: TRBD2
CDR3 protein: CASSLPLSGRSNEQYF
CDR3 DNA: TGTGCCAGCAGTTTACCCCTTAGCGGGAGGTCCAACGAGCAGTACTTC

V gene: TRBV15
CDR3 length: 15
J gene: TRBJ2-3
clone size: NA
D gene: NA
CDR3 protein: CATSRGGDSRDTQYF
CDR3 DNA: TGTGCCACCAGCAGAGGGGGGGACTCCAGGGATACGCAGTATTTT

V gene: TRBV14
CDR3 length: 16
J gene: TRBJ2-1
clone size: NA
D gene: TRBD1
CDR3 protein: CASSVWTGGRYNEQFF
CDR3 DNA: TGTGCCAGCAGCGTATGGACAGGGGGACGATACAATGAGCAGTTCTTC

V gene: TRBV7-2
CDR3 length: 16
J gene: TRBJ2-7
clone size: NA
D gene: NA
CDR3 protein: CASSLALGERRHEQYF
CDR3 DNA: TGTGCCAGCAGCTTGGCTTTGGGGGAGCGCCGGCACGAGCAGTACTTC

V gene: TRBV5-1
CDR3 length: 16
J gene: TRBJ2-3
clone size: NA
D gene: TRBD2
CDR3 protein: CASSTGTSGLTDTQYF
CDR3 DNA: TGCGCCAGCAGCACCGGGACTAGCGGGCTCACAGATACGCAGTATTTT

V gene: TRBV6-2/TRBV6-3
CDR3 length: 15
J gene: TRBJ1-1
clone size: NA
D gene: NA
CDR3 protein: CASSPVAGMNTEAFF
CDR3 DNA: TGTGCCAGCAGTCCCGTTGCGGGTATGAACACTGAAGCTTTCTTT

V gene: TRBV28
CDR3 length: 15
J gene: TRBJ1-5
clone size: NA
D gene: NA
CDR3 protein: CASSPPGGGYQPQHF
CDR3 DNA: TGTGCCAGCAGTCCACCCGGCGGCGGATATCAGCCCCAGCATTTT

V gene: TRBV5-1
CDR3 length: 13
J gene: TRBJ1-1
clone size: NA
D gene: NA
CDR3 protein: CASTSYSSTEAFF
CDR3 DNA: TGCGCCAGCACCTCATACAGCTCCACTGAAGCTTTCTTT

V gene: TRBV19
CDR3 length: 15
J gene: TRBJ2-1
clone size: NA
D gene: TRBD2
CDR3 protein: CASSKGLSSYNEQFF
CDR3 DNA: TGTGCCAGTAGTAAGGGACTAAGCTCCTACAATGAGCAGTTCTTC

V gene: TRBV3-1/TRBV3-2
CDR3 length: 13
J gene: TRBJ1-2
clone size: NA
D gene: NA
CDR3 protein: CASSPGGDYGYTF
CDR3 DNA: TGTGCCAGCAGCCCGGGGGGCGACTATGGCTACACCTTC

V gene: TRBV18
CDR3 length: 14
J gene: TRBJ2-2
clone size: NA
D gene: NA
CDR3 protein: CASSTSGGTGELFF
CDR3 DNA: TGTGCCAGCTCAACGAGTGGTGGCACCGGGGAGCTGTTTTTT

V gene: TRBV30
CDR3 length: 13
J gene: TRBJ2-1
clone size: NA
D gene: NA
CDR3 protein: CAWSGNLGNEQFF
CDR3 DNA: TGTGCCTGGAGTGGAAACCTAGGGAATGAGCAGTTCTTC

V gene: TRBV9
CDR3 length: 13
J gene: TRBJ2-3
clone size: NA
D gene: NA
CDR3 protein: CASSVDRADTQYF
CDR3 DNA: TGTGCCAGCAGCGTAGATCGCGCAGATACGCAGTATTTT

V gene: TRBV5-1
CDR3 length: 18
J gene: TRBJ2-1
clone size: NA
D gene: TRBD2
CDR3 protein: CASSLRVGGPAGGSEQFF
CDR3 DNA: TGCGCCAGCAGCTTGCGTGTGGGGGGCCCAGCGGGAGGTAGTGAGCAGTTCTTC

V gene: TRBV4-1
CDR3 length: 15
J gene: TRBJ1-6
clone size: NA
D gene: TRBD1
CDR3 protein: CASSLVGTGESPLHF
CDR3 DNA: TGCGCCAGCAGCCTGGTCGGGACAGGGGAGTCACCCCTCCACTTT

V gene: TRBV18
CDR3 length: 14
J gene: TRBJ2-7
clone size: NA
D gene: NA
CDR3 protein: CASSPRVDSYEQYF
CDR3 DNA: TGTGCCAGCTCACCCAGGGTAGACTCCTACGAGCAGTACTTC

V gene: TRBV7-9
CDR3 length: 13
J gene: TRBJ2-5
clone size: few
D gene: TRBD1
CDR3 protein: CASSSRGPETQYF
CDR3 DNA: TGTGCCAGCAGCTCCAGGGGGCCGGAGACCCAGTACTTC

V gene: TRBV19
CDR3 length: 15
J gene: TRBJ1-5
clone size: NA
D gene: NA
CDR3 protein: CASSPGGTVHQPQHF
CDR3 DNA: TGTGCCAGTAGCCCCGGGGGGACTGTTCATCAGCCCCAGCATTTT

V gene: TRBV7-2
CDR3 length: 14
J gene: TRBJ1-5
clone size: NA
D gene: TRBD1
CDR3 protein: CASSYRQGDQPQHF
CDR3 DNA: TGTGCCAGCAGCTACCGACAGGGAGATCAGCCCCAGCATTTT

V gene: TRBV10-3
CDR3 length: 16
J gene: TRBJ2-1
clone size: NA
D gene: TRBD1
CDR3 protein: CAISGWGQGSGNEQFF
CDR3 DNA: TGTGCCATCAGTGGGTGGGGACAGGGGAGCGGCAATGAGCAGTTCTTC

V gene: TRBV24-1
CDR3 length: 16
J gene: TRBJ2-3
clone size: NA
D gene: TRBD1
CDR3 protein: CATSDGAGGLTDTQYF
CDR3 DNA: TGTGCCACCAGTGACGGGGCAGGGGGCCTGACAGATACGCAGTATTTT

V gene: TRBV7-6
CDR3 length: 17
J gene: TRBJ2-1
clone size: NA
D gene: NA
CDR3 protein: CASSLGWRGRTYNEQFF
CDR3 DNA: TGTGCCAGCAGCTTAGGTTGGCGGGGTAGAACCTACAATGAGCAGTTCTTC

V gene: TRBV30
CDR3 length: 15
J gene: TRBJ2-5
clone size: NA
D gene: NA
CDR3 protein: CACSRTDNLQETQYF
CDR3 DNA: TGTGCCTGCTCCAGGACAGACAATTTACAAGAGACCCAGTACTTC

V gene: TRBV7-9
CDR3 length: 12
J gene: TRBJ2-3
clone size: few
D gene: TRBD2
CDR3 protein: CAGTSDTDTQYF
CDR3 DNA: TGCGCCGGGACTAGCGATACAGATACGCAGTATTTT

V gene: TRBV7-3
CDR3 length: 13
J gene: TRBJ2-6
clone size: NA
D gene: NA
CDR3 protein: CASKHSGANVLTF
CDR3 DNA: TGTGCCAGCAAGCACTCTGGGGCCAACGTCCTGACTTTC

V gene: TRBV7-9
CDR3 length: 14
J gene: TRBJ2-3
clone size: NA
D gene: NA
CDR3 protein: CASSRRLVTDTQYF
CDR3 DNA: TGTGCCAGCAGCCGCAGATTGGTCACAGATACGCAGTATTTT

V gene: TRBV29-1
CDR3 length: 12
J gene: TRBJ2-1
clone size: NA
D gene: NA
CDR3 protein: CSAKGYYNEQFF
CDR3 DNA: TGCAGCGCCAAGGGTTACTACAATGAGCAGTTCTTC

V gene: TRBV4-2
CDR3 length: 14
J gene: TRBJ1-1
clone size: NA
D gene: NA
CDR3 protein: CASSQEGRGTEAFF
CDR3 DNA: TGTGCCAGCAGCCAAGAGGGCCGGGGCACTGAAGCTTTCTTT

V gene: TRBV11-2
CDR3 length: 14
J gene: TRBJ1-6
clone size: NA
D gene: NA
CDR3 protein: CASSLAEGTTPLHF
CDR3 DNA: TGTGCCAGCAGCTTGGCGGAGGGAACGACACCCCTCCACTTT

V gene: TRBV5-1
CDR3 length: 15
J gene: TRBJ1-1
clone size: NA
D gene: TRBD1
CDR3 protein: CASSLVGQANTEAFF
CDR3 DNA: TGCGCCAGCAGCTTGGTGGGACAGGCGAACACTGAAGCTTTCTTT

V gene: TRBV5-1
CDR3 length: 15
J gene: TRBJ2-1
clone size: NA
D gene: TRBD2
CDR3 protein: CASSPGGLAKDEQFF
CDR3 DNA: TGCGCCAGCAGCCCGGGGGGACTAGCGAAGGATGAGCAGTTCTTC

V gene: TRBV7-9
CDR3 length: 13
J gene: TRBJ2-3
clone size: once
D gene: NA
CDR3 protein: CASSLEELDTQYF
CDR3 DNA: TGTGCCAGCAGCTTAGAGGAGTTGGATACGCAGTATTTT

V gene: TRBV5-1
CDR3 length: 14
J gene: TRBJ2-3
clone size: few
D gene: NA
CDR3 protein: CASSSGASTDTQYF
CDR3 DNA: TGCGCCAGCAGCTCAGGTGCTAGCACAGATACGCAGTATTTT

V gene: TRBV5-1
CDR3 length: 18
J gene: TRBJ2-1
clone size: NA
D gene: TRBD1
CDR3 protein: CASSWRTGSVLSYNEQFF
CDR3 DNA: TGCGCCAGCAGCTGGAGGACAGGGTCCGTCCTCTCCTACAATGAGCAGTTCTTC

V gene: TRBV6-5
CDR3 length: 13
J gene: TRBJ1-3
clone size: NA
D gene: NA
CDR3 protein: CASSRNSGNTIYF
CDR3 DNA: TGTGCCAGCAGCCGAAACTCTGGAAACACCATATATTTT

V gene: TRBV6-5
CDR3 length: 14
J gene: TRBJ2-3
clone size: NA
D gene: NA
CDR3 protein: CASSPILGTDTQYF
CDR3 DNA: TGTGCCAGCAGCCCCATCCTGGGCACAGATACGCAGTATTTT

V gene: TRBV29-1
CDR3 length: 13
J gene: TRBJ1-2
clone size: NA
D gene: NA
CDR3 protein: CSSGREPNYGYTF
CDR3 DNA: TGCAGCTCTGGCAGGGAACCTAACTATGGCTACACCTTC

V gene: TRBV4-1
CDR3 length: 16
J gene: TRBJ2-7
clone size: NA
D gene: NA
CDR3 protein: CASSQVPGSTGSEQYF
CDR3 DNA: TGCGCCAGCAGCCAAGTACCAGGGAGTACCGGTAGCGAGCAGTACTTC

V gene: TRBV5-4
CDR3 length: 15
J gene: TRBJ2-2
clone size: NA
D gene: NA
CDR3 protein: CASSLGLEVSGELFF
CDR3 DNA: TGTGCCAGCAGCTTGGGCCTAGAAGTATCCGGGGAGCTGTTTTTT

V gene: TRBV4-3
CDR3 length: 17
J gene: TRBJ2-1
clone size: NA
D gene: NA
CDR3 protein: CASSQDRLPGGYNEQFF
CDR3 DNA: TGCGCCAGCAGCCAAGATCGGCTTCCCGGCGGATACAATGAGCAGTTCTTC

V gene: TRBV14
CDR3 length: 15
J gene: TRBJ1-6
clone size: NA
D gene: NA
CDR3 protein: CASSQRKKDNSPLHF
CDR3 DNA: TGTGCCAGCAGCCAGAGAAAGAAGGATAATTCACCCCTCCACTTT

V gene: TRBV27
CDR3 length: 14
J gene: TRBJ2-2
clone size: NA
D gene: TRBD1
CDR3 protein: CASRGTGGTGELFF
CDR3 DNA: TGTGCCAGCAGGGGGACAGGGGGGACCGGGGAGCTGTTTTTT

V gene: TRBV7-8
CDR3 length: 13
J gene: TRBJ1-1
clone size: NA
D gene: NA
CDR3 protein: CASTLGMNTEAFF
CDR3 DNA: TGTGCCAGCACCTTAGGGATGAACACTGAAGCTTTCTTT

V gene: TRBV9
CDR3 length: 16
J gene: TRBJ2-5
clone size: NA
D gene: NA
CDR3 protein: CASSVAPAGRKETQYF
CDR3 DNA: TGTGCCAGCAGCGTAGCCCCCGCAGGGAGAAAAGAGACCCAGTACTTC

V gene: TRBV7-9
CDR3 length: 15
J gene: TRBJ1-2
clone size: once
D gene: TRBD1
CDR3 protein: CASSLAGAGGYGYTF
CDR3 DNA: TGTGCCAGCAGCTTAGCGGGGGCAGGGGGCTACGGCTACACCTTC

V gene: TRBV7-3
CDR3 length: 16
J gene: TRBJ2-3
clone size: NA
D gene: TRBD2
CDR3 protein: CASSSRPTAGGDTQYF
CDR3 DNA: TGTGCCAGCAGCTCTCGTCCCACAGCGGGGGGAGATACGCAGTATTTT

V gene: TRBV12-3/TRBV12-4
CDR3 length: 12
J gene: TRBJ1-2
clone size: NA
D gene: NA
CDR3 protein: CASSFTNYGYTF
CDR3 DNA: TGTGCCAGCAGTTTTACTAACTATGGCTACACCTTC

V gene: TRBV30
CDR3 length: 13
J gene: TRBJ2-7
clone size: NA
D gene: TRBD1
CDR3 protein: CAWTQQGPYEQYF
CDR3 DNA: TGTGCCTGGACGCAACAGGGGCCCTACGAGCAGTACTTC

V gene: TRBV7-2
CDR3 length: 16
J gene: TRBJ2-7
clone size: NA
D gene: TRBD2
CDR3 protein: CASSLAASGASYEQYF
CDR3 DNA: TGTGCCAGCAGCCTCGCCGCTAGCGGGGCGTCCTACGAGCAGTACTTC

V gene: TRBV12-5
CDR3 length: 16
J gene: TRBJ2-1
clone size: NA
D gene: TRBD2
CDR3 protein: CASGPSGRPTYNEQFF
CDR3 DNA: TGTGCTAGTGGTCCTAGCGGGAGGCCAACCTACAATGAGCAGTTCTTC